The clone carrying this TCR beta chain was seen only a few times. The target antigen is unknown. The data derive from a study of CD8 T cells in Susac syndrome. Regarding the study as a whole: Clonal CD8+ expansion in Susac was highest in TEMRA cells and active patients.

Sequencing targeted TCR beta in blood CD8+ and CD4+ T cells. Each Susac syndrome patient had definite or probable disease by recently defined criteria. TEMRA cells were FACS-enriched and CD8+ and CD4+ T cells negatively isolated. Per germline, CDR1 SEHNR and CDR2 FQNEAQ (reference sequence). The ends were cut back, 5 bases at V and 8 bases at J, with 13 bases in the middle. The CDR3 runs to 13 residues. An input of roughly 0.45 to 1 ug of RNA was subjected to reverse transcription using random hexamers. TCRdb reanalysed the immunoSEQ multiplex PCR reads using MiXCR and keeps one entry per CDR3 protein. The sample yields some 100,000 distinct CDR3 sequences, around 95% seen once.

The chain couples TRBV7-9 to TRBJ2-1; possibly TRBD2 for D (6 bases). The sample was CD8+ T cells from PBMCs. The origin of this receptor is a human donor with Susac syndrome. CDR3 coding DNA: TGTGCCAGCAGCGCGGAGGGCGGCGATGAGCAGTTCTTC. Amino acids: CASSAEGGDEQFF.